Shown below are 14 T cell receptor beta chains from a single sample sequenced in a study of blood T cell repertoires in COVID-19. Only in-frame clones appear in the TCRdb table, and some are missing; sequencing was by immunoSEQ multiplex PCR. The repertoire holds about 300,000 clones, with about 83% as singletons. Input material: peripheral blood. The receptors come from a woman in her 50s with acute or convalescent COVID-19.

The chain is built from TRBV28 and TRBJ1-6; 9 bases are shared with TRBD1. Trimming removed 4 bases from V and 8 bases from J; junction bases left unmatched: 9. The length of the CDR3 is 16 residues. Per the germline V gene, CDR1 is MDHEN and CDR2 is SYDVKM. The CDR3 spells CASSSSGQGTHSPLHF. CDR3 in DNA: TGTGCCAGCAGTTCCTCGGGACAGGGAACCCATTCACCCCTCCACTTT.

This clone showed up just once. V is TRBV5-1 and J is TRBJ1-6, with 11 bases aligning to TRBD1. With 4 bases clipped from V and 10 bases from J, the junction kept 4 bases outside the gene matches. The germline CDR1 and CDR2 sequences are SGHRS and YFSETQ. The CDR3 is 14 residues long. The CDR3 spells CASSTGDRGSPLHF. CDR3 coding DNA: TGCGCCAGCAGCACCGGGGACAGGGGGTCACCCCTCCACTTT.

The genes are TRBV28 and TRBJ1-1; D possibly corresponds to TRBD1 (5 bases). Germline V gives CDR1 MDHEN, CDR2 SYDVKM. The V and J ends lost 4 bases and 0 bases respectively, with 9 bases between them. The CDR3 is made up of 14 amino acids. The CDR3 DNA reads TGTGCCAGCAGTTCGACAGCCCTGAACACTGAAGCTTTCTTT. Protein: CASSSTALNTEAFF.

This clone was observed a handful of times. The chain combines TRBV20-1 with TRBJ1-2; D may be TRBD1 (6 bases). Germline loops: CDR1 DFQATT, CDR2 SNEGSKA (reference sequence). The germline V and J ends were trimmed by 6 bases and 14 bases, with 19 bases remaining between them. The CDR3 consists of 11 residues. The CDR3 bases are TGCAGTGCCGACCTCGGGGGGCGCGGGACCTTC. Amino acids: CSADLGGRGTF.

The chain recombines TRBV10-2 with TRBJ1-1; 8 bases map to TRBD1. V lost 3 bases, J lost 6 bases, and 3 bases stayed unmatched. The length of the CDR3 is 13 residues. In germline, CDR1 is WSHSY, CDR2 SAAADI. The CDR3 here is CASSDWTGPEAFF. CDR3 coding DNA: TGCGCCAGCAGTGACTGGACAGGGCCTGAAGCTTTCTTT.

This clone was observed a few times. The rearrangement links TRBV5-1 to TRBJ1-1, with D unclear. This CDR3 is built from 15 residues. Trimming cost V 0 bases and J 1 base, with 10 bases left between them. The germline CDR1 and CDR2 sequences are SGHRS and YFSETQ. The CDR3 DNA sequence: TGCGCCAGCAGCTTGGCCCAGAGCGAGAACACTGAAGCTTTCTTT. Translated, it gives CASSLAQSENTEAFF.

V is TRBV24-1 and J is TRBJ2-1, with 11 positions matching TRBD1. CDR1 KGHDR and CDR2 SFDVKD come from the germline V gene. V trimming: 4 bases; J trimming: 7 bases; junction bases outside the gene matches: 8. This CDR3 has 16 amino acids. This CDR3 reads CATSDRGQGARNEQFF. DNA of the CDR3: TGTGCCACCAGTGACCGTGGACAGGGGGCTAGGAATGAGCAGTTCTTC.

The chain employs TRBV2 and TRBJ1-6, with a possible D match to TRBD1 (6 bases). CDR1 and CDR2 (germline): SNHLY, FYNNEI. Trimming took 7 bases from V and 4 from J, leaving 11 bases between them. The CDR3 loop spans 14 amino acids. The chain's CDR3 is CASTLTGYNSPLHF. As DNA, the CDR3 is TGTGCCAGCACCCTGACAGGTTATAATTCACCCCTCCACTTT.

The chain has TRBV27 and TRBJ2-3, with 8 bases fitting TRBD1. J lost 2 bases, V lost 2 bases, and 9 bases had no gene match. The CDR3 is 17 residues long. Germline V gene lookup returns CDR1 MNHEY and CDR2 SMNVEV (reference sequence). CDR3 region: CASSLDYRDRSTDTQYF. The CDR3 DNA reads TGTGCCAGCAGTTTAGACTATCGGGACAGGTCCACAGATACGCAGTATTTT.

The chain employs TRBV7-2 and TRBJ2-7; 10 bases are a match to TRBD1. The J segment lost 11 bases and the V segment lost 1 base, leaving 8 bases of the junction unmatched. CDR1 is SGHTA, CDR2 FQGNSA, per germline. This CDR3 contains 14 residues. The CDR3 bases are TGTGCCAGCAGCTTAGGGGGACAGGGGCAGGGCAAGTACTTC. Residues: CASSLGGQGQGKYF.

The CDR3 loop is CAWSISTENTIYF. CDR3 DNA: TGTGCCTGGAGTATCTCGACAGAAAACACCATATATTTT. The V gene is TRBV30, the J gene TRBJ1-3, with D tentatively TRBD1 (5 bases). V was trimmed by 2 bases and J by 6 bases, leaving 11 bases between them. This CDR3 comprises 13 residues. In germline, CDR1 is GTSNPN, CDR2 SVGIG (reference sequence).

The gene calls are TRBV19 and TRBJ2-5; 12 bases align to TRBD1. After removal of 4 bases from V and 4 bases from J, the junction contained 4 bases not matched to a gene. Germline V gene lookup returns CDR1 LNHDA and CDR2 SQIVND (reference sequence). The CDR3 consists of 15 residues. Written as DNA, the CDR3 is TGTGCCAGTAGTACCGCGGGACAGGGGGCAGAGACCCAGTACTTC. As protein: CASSTAGQGAETQYF.

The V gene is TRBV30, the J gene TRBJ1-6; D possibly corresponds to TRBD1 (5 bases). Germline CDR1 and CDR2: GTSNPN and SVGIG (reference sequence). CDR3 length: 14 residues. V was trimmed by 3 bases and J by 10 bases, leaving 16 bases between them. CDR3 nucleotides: TGTGCCTGGAGGACCGACAGTAAATCCTCACCCCTCCACTTT. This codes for CAWRTDSKSSPLHF.

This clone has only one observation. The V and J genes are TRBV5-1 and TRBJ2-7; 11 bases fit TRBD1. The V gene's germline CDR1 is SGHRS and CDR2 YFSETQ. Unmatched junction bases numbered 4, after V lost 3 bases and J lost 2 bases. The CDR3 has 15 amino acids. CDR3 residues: CASSWGDRGTYEQYV. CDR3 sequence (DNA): TGCGCCAGCAGCTGGGGGGACAGGGGGACCTACGAGCAGTACGTC.